This TCR beta chain stems from a study of shared clonotypes between healthy human individuals. Study at large: The composition of the donors was a couple of women and a few men aged 18 to 49. Study observations and caveats: Few donors limited the genetic and exposure-history diversity represented.

The table came from immunoSEQ multiplex PCR; TCRdb's copy has only in-frame clones and leaves some out. The sample carries roughly 700,000 clones, approximately 79% recorded once. Splitting of CD4+ cells produced CD45RA+ naive and CD45RA-negative memory subsets. As concerns this clone: Its specificity is unknown.

This CDR3 spans 16 amino acids. V lost 0 bases and J 6 bases, leaving 16 bases between the germline ends. CDR1 is MNHEY, CDR2 SVGAGI, per germline. The receptor was isolated from a woman aged 25-40 years in good health. The sample was memory CD4+ T cells sorted from blood. Described subset: CD45RA-negative fraction. The V and J genes are TRBV6-5 and TRBJ2-3; no reliable D call. This CDR3 reads CASSYSSLQHTDTQYF. For the CDR3, the DNA is TGTGCCAGCAGTTACTCGTCCCTTCAGCACACTGATACGCAGTATTTT.